The 17 T cell receptor beta chains given below trace back to one sample, sequenced in a study of T cell responses to AZD1222 COVID-19 vaccine. TCRdb's table, derived via immunoSEQ multiplex PCR, lists solely in-frame clones and lacks some. The data hold 70,000 to 100,000 clones, with roughly 92% observed a single time. The input for sequencing was peripheral blood, taken 28 days after the second AZD1222 dose. The receptor source for this set is an adult who received the AZD1222 COVID-19 vaccine.

The chain combines TRBV5-8 with TRBJ1-4; no firm D call. Germline V gene data show CDR1 as SGHTS and CDR2 as YDEGEE. V lost 5 bases, J lost 6 bases, and 11 bases lay in between. The CDR3 consists of 13 residues. The CDR3 sequence is CASSDGLDEKLFF. In DNA form, the CDR3 reads TGTGCCAGCAGTGACGGTCTGGATGAAAAACTGTTTTTT.

The chain employs TRBV7-2 and TRBJ2-1; D is possibly TRBD2 (5 bases). Germline values: CDR1 SGHTA, CDR2 FQGNSA. The germline V and J ends were trimmed by 4 bases and 10 bases, with 17 bases remaining between them. The CDR3 is 14 residues long. Written as DNA, the CDR3 is TGTGCCAGCAGCTCAGAACAGCCCCCGGGGGAGCAGTTCTTC. Translated: CASSSEQPPGEQFF.

J is TRBJ2-1 and V is TRBV7-2; 8 bases map to TRBD2. V trimming: 4 bases; J trimming: 9 bases; junction bases outside the gene matches: 11. CDR3 size: 15 residues. Germline-derived CDR1 and CDR2 are SGHTA and FQGNSA. The chain's CDR3 is CASSSRAGEGSEQFF. The DNA of the CDR3 is TGTGCCAGCAGCTCCCGAGCGGGGGAGGGGAGTGAGCAGTTCTTC.

The V and J genes are TRBV10-3 and TRBJ1-2; 12 bases agree with TRBD1. With 6 bases clipped from V and 1 base from J, the junction kept 6 bases outside the gene matches. The CDR3 runs 16 residues. The germline gives CDR1 ENHRY, CDR2 SYGVKD. The CDR3 is CAISSGQGAFNYGYTF. CDR3 sequence (DNA): TGTGCCATCAGCTCGGGACAGGGGGCTTTTAACTATGGCTACACCTTC.

The V call is TRBV2, the J call TRBJ2-7, with D uncertain. The CDR3 has 10 amino acids. V gave up 3 bases and J gave up 7 bases, with 4 bases separating them. Germline V gene data show CDR1 as SNHLY and CDR2 as FYNNEI. CDR3: CASSEGEQYF. CDR3 in DNA: TGTGCCAGCAGTGAGGGAGAGCAGTACTTC.

V is TRBV21-1 and J is TRBJ1-5. TRBV21-1 is tagged as a pseudogene. CDR3 length: 16 amino acids. The CDR3 spells CASSNQMGLGNQPQHF. The CDR3 nucleotides are TGTGCCAGCAGCAACCAAATGGGGTTGGGAAATCAGCCCCAGCATTTT.

The CDR3 is CASSLNPGQQETQYF. DNA for the CDR3: TGTGCCAGCAGCTTAAACCCCGGACAGCAAGAGACCCAGTACTTC. The rearrangement uses TRBV7-2 and TRBJ2-5; possible D gene TRBD1, 6 bases. Germline assignment: CDR1 SGHTA and CDR2 FQGNSA. Between the trimmed V and J ends, which lost 2 bases and 2 bases, there was a span of 12 bases. The CDR3 contains 15 residues.

V usage is TRBV29-1 and J usage is TRBJ1-2; 8 bases agree with TRBD1. CDR3 length: 11 residues. Looked up from germline, CDR1 is SQVTM and CDR2 is ANQGSEA. The CDR3 bases are TGCAGGGCAGGACAGGGAGTTGGCTACACCTTC. Its translation: CRAGQGVGYTF. The whole variable domain, remainder taken from reference TRBV29-1 and TRBJ1-2, is SAVISQKPSRDICQRGTSLTIQCQVDSQVTMMFWYRQQPGQSLTLIATANQGSEATYESGFVIDKFPISRPNLTFSTLTVSNMSPEDSSIYLCRAGQGVGYTFGSGTRLTVV.

The V gene is TRBV7-8, the J gene TRBJ1-5; D gene uncertain. The germline gives CDR1 SGHVS, CDR2 FQNEAQ. V dropped 4 bases and J dropped 4 bases, with 8 bases sitting between them. The CDR3 totals 13 residues. The CDR3 region is CASSSIANQPQHF. CDR3 DNA sequence: TGTGCCAGCAGCTCCATAGCAAATCAGCCCCAGCATTTT.

V usage is TRBV7-2 and J usage is TRBJ2-2; a possible D gene is TRBD1 (5 bases). The ends were cut back, 2 bases at V and 4 bases at J, with 14 bases in the middle. This CDR3 is built from 16 residues. Germline CDR1 SGHTA, CDR2 FQGNSA. Written as DNA, the CDR3 is TGTGCCAGCAGCTTATCTTCAGGGTTCGGCACCGGGGAGCTGTTTTTT. Its translation: CASSLSSGFGTGELFF.

The chain links TRBV2 to TRBJ2-3; 8 positions match TRBD1. Trimming removed 10 bases from V and 0 bases from J; junction bases left unmatched: 9. The CDR3 sequence is 15 residues long. The germline V gene encodes CDR1 SNHLY and CDR2 FYNNEI. In DNA form, the CDR3 reads TGTGCCACAAAAAAAGGACAGGGCAGCACAGATACGCAGTATTTT. Amino acid sequence: CATKKGQGSTDTQYF.

The CDR3 reads CSVGRTANSPLHF. CDR3 DNA sequence: TGCAGCGTTGGCCGGACAGCTAATTCACCCCTCCACTTT. The chain carries TRBV29-1 and TRBJ1-6; tentative D call: TRBD1 (6 bases). The germline gives CDR1 SQVTM, CDR2 ANQGSEA. Trimming shortened V by 4 bases and J by 6 bases, and 10 bases separated the two germline ends. The CDR3 length is 13 residues.

This chain uses TRBV5-1 with TRBJ2-1; 8 positions match TRBD2. This CDR3 contains 15 residues. Unmatched junction bases numbered 4, after V lost 4 bases and J lost 1 base. CDR1 is SGHRS and CDR2 is YFSETQ in the germline V gene. This CDR3 reads CASSNSGASYNEQFF. The CDR3 bases are TGCGCCAGCAGCAATAGCGGGGCGTCCTACAATGAGCAGTTCTTC.

The chain carries TRBV27 and TRBJ1-6, with unresolved D. Per germline, CDR1 MNHEY and CDR2 SMNVEV (reference sequence). CDR3 length equals 14 residues. The germline V and J ends were trimmed by 5 bases and 0 bases, with 5 bases remaining between them. CDR3 protein: CASSPLSYNSPLHF. The CDR3 region has the DNA TGTGCCAGCAGTCCGCTCTCCTATAATTCACCCCTCCACTTT.

The chain uses TRBV18 and TRBJ1-2; TRBD1 might be the D (6 bases). V lost 6 bases and J 4 bases, leaving 15 bases between the germline ends. CDR1 is KGHSH, CDR2 LQKENI, per germline. The CDR3 runs to 14 residues. The CDR3 DNA sequence: TGTGCCAGCTCCATATTACAGGGAGCCTATGGCTACACCTTC. Translated, it gives CASSILQGAYGYTF.

V is TRBV6-5 and J is TRBJ1-5, with D perhaps TRBD1 (6 bases). Trimming removed 6 bases at V and 0 bases at J, with 12 bases between. The CDR3 has 15 residues. Germline assignment: CDR1 MNHEY and CDR2 SVGAGI. CDR3 in amino acids: CASRWTADSNQPQHF. CDR3 coding DNA: TGTGCCAGCAGGTGGACAGCCGATAGCAATCAGCCCCAGCATTTT.

This clone was seen just once. This chain connects TRBV19 to TRBJ1-6, with 9 bases matching TRBD1. V gave up 2 bases and J gave up 7 bases; unmatched junction bases: 12. The CDR3 spans 18 residues. Germline V CDR1 and CDR2: LNHDA, SQIVND (reference sequence). The CDR3 DNA reads as TGTGCCAGTAGTATACCTCAGACAGGGGGATTACGGAATTCACCCCTCCACTTT. It specifies CASSIPQTGGLRNSPLHF.